The 7 T cell receptor beta chains below come from one sample, sequenced in a study of blood T cell repertoires in COVID-19. The data were produced by immunoSEQ multiplex PCR, yet TCRdb's version contains in-frame clones alone and is incomplete. The table records 120,000 to 150,000 clones, around four fifths of them present only once. Input material: peripheral blood. The receptors originated from a human donor in a cohort sampled during active COVID-19.

CDR3 region: CASSQTTLQGSNQPQHF. As DNA, the CDR3 is TGTGCCAGCAGCCAAACTACCCTCCAGGGTAGCAATCAGCCCCAGCATTTT. The chain has TRBV27 and TRBJ1-5; perhaps TRBD1 as D (5 bases). Germline V lookup: CDR1 MNHEY, CDR2 SMNVEV (reference sequence). The CDR3 has 17 residues. Trimming pared 6 bases from V and 0 bases from J, leaving 18 bases between.

The rearrangement joins TRBV28 to TRBJ1-3; 8 nucleotides align to TRBD1. Per the germline V gene, CDR1 is MDHEN and CDR2 is SYDVKM. Germline trimming cut 2 bases from V and 2 bases from J; bases unmatched to any gene: 5. The CDR3 has 16 amino acids. Here the CDR3 DNA reads TGTGCCAGCAGTTTAGACAGGGGTTGGACTGGAAACACCATATATTTT. This encodes CASSLDRGWTGNTIYF.

The V and J genes are TRBV2 and TRBJ2-7; perhaps TRBD2 as D (6 bases). CDR1 and CDR2 (germline): SNHLY, FYNNEI. Trimming removed 10 bases from V and 0 bases from J, with 13 bases in between. The CDR3 contains 13 residues. CDR3 in amino acids: CAITGESSYEQYF. CDR3 sequence (DNA): TGTGCCATAACGGGAGAGAGCTCCTACGAGCAGTACTTC.

V and J are TRBV3-1 (or the pseudogene TRBV3-2) and TRBJ2-1, with D possibly matching TRBD1 (5 bases). Germline lookup yields CDR1 LGHDT and CDR2 YNNKEL (reference sequence). The CDR3 consists of 13 residues. The V end lost 5 bases, the J end lost 8 bases, and 13 bases lay between the germline ends. The CDR3, as DNA: TGTGCCAGCAGCTCTCAGGGCTCGTATGAGCAGTTCTTC. Translation gives CASSSQGSYEQFF.

In this sample, this clone turned up a few times. The chain uses TRBV6-5 and TRBJ2-2; the match to TRBD1 covers 9 bases. This CDR3 spans 15 amino acids. CDR1 MNHEY and CDR2 SVGAGI come from the germline V gene. With V trimmed by 5 bases and J by 4 bases, 5 bases remained unmatched. This CDR3 is CASSQPGQGTGELFF. Here the CDR3 DNA reads TGTGCCAGCAGTCAACCGGGACAGGGCACCGGGGAGCTGTTTTTT.

J is TRBJ2-5 and V is TRBV5-4; 14 bases match TRBD2. This CDR3 is 16 amino acids long. Looked up from germline, CDR1 is SGHNT and CDR2 is YYREEE (reference sequence). Unmatched junction bases numbered 6, after V lost 3 bases and J lost 5 bases. CDR3 bases: TGTGCCAGCAGCTCCCCGGGACTAGCGGGGGTGGAGACCCAGTACTTC. It translates to CASSSPGLAGVETQYF.

J is TRBJ1-2 and V is TRBV5-4; a weak D match, TRBD1 (6 bases). Germline CDR1 reads SGHNT; CDR2 reads YYREEE (reference sequence). V shed 4 bases and J shed 3 bases, with 13 bases lying between them. CDR3 length equals 14 residues. In DNA, the CDR3 is TGTGCCAGCAGCCCTGAAGGGGGAGACTATGGCTACACCTTC. Translated: CASSPEGGDYGYTF.